The TCR beta chain under discussion was sequenced for a study of immune reconstitution after stem cell transplant in scleroderma. The germline V and J ends were trimmed by 0 bases and 0 bases, with 16 bases remaining between them. Germline loops: CDR1 SGHDT, CDR2 YYEEEE. CDR3 length: 18 amino acids. Each CDR3 protein is one row after TCRdb ran MiXCR on the RT-PCR reads. This table holds approximately 5,000 distinct CDR3 sequences, around 8.5% found once. Sampling was conducted before or after autologous hematopoietic stem cell transplantation (not recorded which). The chain combines TRBV5-6 with TRBJ2-4, with D hard to call. This TCR came from a male donor with systemic sclerosis. CDR3 protein: CASSLAGSDNLAKNIQYF. The CDR3 DNA reads as TGTGCCAGCAGCTTGGCCGGATCAGATAACCTAGCCAAAAACATTCAGTACTTC.